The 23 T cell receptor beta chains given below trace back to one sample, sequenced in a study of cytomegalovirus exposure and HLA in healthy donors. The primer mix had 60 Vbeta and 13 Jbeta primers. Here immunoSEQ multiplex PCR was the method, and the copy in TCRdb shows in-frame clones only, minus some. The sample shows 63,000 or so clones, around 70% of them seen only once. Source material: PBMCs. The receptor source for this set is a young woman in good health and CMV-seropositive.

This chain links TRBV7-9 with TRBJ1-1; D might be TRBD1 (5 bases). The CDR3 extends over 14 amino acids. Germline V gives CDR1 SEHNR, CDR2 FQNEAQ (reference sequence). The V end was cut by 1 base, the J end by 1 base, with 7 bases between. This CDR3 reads CASSLGQKNTEAFF. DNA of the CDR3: TGTGCCAGCAGCTTAGGACAGAAGAACACTGAAGCTTTCTTT.

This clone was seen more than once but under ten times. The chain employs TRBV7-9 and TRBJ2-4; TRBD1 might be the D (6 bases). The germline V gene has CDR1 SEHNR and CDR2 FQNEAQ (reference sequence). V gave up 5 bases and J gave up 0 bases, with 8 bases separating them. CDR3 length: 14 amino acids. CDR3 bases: TGTGCCAGCAGCCAGGGGCTAGCCAAAAACATTCAGTACTTC. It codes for CASSQGLAKNIQYF.

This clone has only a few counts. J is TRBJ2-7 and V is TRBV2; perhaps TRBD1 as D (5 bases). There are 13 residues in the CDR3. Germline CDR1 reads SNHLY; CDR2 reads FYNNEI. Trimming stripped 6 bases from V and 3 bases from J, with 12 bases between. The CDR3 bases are TGTGCCAGCAGGCAGGGTAAGGTCTACGAGCAGTACTTC. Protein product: CASRQGKVYEQYF.

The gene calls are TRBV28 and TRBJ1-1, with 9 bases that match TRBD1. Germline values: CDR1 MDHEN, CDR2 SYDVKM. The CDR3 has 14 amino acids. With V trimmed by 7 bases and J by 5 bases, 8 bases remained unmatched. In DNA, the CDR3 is TGTGCCAGCACCTTAGGGACAGGGAGAACTGAAGCTTTCTTT. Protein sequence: CASTLGTGRTEAFF.

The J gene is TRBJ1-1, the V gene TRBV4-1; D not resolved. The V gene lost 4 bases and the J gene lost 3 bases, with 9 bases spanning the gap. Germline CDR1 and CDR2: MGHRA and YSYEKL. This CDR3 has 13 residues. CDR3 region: CASSLGPDTEAFF. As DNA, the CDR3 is TGCGCCAGCAGCCTCGGTCCGGACACTGAAGCTTTCTTT.

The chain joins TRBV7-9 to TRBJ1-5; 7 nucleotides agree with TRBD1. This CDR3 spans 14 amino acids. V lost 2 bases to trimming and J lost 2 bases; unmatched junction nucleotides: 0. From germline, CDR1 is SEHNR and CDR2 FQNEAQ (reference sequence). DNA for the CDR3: TGTGCCAGCAGCTTAACAGGGGGCAATCAGCCCCAGCATTTT. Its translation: CASSLTGGNQPQHF.

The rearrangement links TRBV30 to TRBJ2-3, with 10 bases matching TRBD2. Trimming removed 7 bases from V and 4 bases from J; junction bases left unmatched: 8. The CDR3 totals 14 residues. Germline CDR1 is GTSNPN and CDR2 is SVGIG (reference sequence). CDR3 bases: TGTGCCTCCACGATAGCGGGAGGCGCAGATACGCAGTATTTT. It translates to CASTIAGGADTQYF.

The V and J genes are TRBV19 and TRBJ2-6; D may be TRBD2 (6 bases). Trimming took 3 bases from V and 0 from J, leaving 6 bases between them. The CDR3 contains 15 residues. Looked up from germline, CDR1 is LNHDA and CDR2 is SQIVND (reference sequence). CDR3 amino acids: CASSIGSSGANVLTF. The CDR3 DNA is TGTGCCAGTAGTATCGGGAGCTCTGGGGCCAACGTCCTGACTTTC. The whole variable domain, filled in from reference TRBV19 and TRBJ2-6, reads DGGITQSPKYLFRKEGQNVTLSCEQNLNHDAMYWYRQDPGQGLRLIYYSQIVNDFQKGDIAEGYSVSREKKESFPLTVTSAQKNPTAFYLCASSIGSSGANVLTFGAGSRLTVL.

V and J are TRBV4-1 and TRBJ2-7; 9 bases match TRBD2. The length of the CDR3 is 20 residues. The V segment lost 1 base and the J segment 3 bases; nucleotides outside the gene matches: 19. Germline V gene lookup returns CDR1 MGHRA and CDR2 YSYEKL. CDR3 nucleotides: TGCGCCAGCAGCCAAGGAGTGTTAGGGCTAGCGGGAAGTCGGTTCTACGAGCAGTACTTC. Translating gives CASSQGVLGLAGSRFYEQYF.

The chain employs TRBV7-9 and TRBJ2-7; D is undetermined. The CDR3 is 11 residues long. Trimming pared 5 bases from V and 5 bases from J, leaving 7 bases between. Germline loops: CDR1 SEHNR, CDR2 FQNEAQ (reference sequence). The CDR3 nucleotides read TGTGCCAGCAGCACAGTCGACGAGCAGTACTTC. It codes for CASSTVDEQYF.

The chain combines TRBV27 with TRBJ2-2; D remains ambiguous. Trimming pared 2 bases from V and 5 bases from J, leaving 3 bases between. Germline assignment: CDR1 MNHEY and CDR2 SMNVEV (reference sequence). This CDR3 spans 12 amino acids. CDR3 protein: CASSLLTGELFF. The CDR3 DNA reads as TGTGCCAGCAGTTTACTTACCGGGGAGCTGTTTTTT.

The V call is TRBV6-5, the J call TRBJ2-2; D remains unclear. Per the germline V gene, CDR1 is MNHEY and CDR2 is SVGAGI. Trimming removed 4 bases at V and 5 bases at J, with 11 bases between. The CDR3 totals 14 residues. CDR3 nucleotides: TGTGCCAGCAGTTCCCCAGGCCGTACCGGGGAGCTGTTTTTT. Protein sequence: CASSSPGRTGELFF.

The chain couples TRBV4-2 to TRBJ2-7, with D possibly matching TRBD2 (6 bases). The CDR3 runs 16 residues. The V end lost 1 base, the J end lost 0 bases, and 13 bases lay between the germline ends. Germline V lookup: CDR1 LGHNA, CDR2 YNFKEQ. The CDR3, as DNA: TGTGCCAGCAGCCAAGGCGGGGAGCGGTCCTCCTACGAGCAGTACTTC. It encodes CASSQGGERSSYEQYF.

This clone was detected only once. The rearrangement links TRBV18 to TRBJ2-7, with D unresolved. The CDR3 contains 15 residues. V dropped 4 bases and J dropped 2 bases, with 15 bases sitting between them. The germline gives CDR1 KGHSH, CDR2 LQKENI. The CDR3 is CASSLRQVETYEQYF. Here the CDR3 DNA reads TGTGCCAGCTCACTACGTCAGGTGGAAACCTACGAGCAGTACTTC.

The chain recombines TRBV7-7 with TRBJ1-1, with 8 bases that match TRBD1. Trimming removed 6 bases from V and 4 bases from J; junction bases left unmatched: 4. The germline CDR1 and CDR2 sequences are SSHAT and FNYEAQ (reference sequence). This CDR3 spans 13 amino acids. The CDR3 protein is CASSSQGVTEAFF. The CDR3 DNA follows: TGTGCCAGCAGTTCACAGGGGGTCACTGAAGCTTTCTTT.

The CDR3 DNA follows: TGTGCCAGCAGCATAAAGCGAAGGGATACGCAGTATTTT. Protein: CASSIKRRDTQYF. This chain links TRBV14 with TRBJ2-3; D is unresolved. Between the trimmed V and J ends, which lost 5 bases and 6 bases, there was a span of 12 bases. CDR1 SGHDN and CDR2 FVKESK come from the germline V gene. This CDR3 is built from 13 residues.

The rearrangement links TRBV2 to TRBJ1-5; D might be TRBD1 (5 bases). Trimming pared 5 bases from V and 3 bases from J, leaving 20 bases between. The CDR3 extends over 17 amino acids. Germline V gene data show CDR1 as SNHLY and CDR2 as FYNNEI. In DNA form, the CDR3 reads TGTGCCAGCAGTAGCAGCCAGGGCGTCAGTTACAATCAGCCCCAGCATTTT. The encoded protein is CASSSSQGVSYNQPQHF.

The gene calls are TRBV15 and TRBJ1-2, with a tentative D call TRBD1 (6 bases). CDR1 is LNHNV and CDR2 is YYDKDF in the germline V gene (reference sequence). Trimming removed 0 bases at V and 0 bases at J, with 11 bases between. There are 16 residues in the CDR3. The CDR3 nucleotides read TGTGCCACCAGCAGAGATCAGCGGACAGCTAACTATGGCTACACCTTC. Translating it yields CATSRDQRTANYGYTF.

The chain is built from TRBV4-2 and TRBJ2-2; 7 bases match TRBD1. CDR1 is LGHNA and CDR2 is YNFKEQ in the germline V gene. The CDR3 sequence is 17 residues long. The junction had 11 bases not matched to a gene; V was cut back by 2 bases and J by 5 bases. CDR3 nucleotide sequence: TGTGCCAGCAGCCAACCAAACCGGGACAGAGGTACCGGGGAGCTGTTTTTT. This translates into CASSQPNRDRGTGELFF.

In nucleotides, the CDR3 is TGTGCCAGCAGCTTTGAGGGCAGTATGAACACTGAAGCTTTCTTT. Amino acids: CASSFEGSMNTEAFF. This sequence joins TRBV11-2 and TRBJ1-1, with no clear D. The CDR3 runs to 15 residues. Germline V CDR1 and CDR2: SGHAT, FQNNGV. With 3 bases removed from V and 0 bases from J, the gap between germline ends came to 11 bases.

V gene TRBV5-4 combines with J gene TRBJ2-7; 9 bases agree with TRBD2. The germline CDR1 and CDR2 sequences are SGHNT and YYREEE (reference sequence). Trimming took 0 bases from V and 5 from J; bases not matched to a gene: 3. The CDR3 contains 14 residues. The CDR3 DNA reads TGTGCCAGCAGCTTGGAGCTAGCGGGGAACGAGCAGTACTTC. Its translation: CASSLELAGNEQYF.

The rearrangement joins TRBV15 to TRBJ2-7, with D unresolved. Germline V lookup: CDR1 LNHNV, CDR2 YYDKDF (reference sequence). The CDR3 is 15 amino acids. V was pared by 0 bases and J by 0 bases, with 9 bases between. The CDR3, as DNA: TGTGCCACCAGCAGAGATATAAGTAGCTCCTACGAGCAGTACTTC. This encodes CATSRDISSSYEQYF.

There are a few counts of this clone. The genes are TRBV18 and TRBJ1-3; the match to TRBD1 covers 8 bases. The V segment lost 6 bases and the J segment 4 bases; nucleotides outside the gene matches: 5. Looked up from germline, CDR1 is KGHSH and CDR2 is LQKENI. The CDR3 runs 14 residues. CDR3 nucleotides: TGTGCCAGCTCCGGACAGGGCAGCGGAAACACCATATATTTT. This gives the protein CASSGQGSGNTIYF. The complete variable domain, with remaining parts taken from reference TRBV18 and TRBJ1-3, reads NAGVMQNPRHLVRRRGQEARLRCSPMKGHSHVYWYRQLPEEGLKFMVYLQKENIIDESGMPKERFSAEFPKEGPSILRIQQVVRGDSAAYFCASSGQGSGNTIYFGEGSWLTVV.